The 29 T cell receptor beta chains listed next were all sequenced from one sample in a study of blood T cell repertoires in COVID-19. The data were produced by immunoSEQ multiplex PCR, yet TCRdb's version contains in-frame clones alone and is incomplete. The repertoire has around 120,000 clones, 65% to 85% of them found once; the top ten carry under 2.5%. Sequenced sample: peripheral blood. The receptors here all came from a man in his 70s with acute or convalescent COVID-19.

V usage is TRBV2 and J usage is TRBJ2-7; TRBD2 matches at 9 bases. This CDR3 spans 15 amino acids. Trimming removed 7 bases from V and 4 bases from J; junction bases left unmatched: 11. Germline loops: CDR1 SNHLY, CDR2 FYNNEI. DNA for the CDR3: TGTGCCAGCATGGGCACCCGGCTAGCGGGGTACGAGCAGTACTTC. Translation gives CASMGTRLAGYEQYF.

This chain uses TRBV10-3 with TRBJ2-5, with 9 bases lining up with TRBD1. Per germline, CDR1 ENHRY and CDR2 SYGVKD. The CDR3 consists of 14 residues. V dropped 4 bases and J dropped 0; count of bases not matched to a gene: 0. CDR3 nucleotides: TGTGCCATCAGTGGGACAGGGGACCAAGAGACCCAGTACTTC. It codes for CAISGTGDQETQYF.

This clone showed up just once. The J gene is TRBJ1-3, the V gene TRBV14, with 8 bases identical to TRBD1. This CDR3 spans 19 amino acids. Trimming at V came to 6 bases and at J to 0 bases, leaving 16 bases not matched to a gene. Germline V lookup: CDR1 SGHDN, CDR2 FVKESK. The CDR3 nucleotides are TGTGCCAGCAGAAGGACAAGGAGGGACAGGCTAATCTCTGGAAACACCATATATTTT. Protein product: CASRRTRRDRLISGNTIYF.

The gene calls are TRBV6-1 and TRBJ1-5; D call uncertain. Germline V gives CDR1 MNHNS, CDR2 SASEGT. V dropped 5 bases and J dropped 11 bases, with 16 bases sitting between them. The CDR3 is 13 amino acids. CDR3 protein: CASSYSDVGSQHF. The CDR3 DNA reads TGTGCCAGCAGTTATTCCGACGTGGGCTCCCAGCATTTT.

This clone was seen only once. V is TRBV5-1 and J is TRBJ1-2; 7 nucleotides align to TRBD1. The length of the CDR3 is 12 residues. Germline loops: CDR1 SGHRS, CDR2 YFSETQ. V gave up 3 bases and J gave up 6 bases; unmatched junction bases: 2. CDR3 DNA sequence: TGCGCCAGCAGCTCTCAGGGGGATGGCTACACCTTC. It is translated as CASSSQGDGYTF. The variable domain in full, completed from reference TRBV5-1 and TRBJ1-2, reads KAGVTQTPRYLIKTRGQQVTLSCSPISGHRSVSWYQQTPGQGLQFLFEYFSETQRNKGNFPGRFSGRQFSNSRSEMNVSTLELGDSALYLCASSSQGDGYTFGSGTRLTVV.

The chain carries TRBV18 and TRBJ2-7, with 10 nucleotides matching TRBD2. CDR1 KGHSH and CDR2 LQKENI come from the germline V gene. Losses at the gene ends were 6 bases for V and 0 bases for J; bases not matched to a gene: 5. The CDR3 consists of 15 residues. The CDR3 nucleotides are TGTGCCAGCTCCCGAGGACTAGCGGACTCCTACGAGCAGTACTTC. This encodes CASSRGLADSYEQYF.

This chain uses TRBV10-1 with TRBJ1-5, with 7 bases aligning to TRBD1. V trimming: 2 bases; J trimming: 2 bases; junction bases outside the gene matches: 0. This CDR3 is built from 14 residues. Germline V gives CDR1 WNHNN, CDR2 SYGVQD (reference sequence). The CDR3 loop is CASSEGTGNQPQHF. DNA for the CDR3: TGCGCCAGCAGTGAGGGGACAGGCAATCAGCCCCAGCATTTT.

This chain links TRBV3-1 (or the pseudogene TRBV3-2) with TRBJ2-7, with TRBD1 matching 8 bases. V was pared by 4 bases and J by 2 bases, with 1 base of the junction left unmatched. The CDR3 is 13 residues long. Germline V gives CDR1 LGHDT, CDR2 YNNKEL (reference sequence). CDR3 region: CASSPDRAYEQYF. CDR3 bases: TGTGCCAGCAGCCCGGACAGGGCCTACGAGCAGTACTTC.

The chain uses TRBV4-2 and TRBJ1-1; D is unresolved. Trimming took 1 base from V and 0 from J, leaving 6 bases between them. CDR3 length: 14 residues. CDR1 and CDR2 (germline): LGHNA, YNFKEQ. CDR3 protein: CASSQGHMNTEAFF. CDR3 DNA: TGTGCCAGCAGCCAAGGGCACATGAACACTGAAGCTTTCTTT.

As concerns this clone: This sample includes further DNA sequences coding for the same CDR3. The chain recombines TRBV9 with TRBJ2-5; 8 positions agree with TRBD2. V trimming: 0 bases; J trimming: 5 bases; junction bases outside the gene matches: 6. The CDR3 sequence is 15 residues long. Germline V CDR1 and CDR2: SGDLS, YYNGEE. The CDR3 here is CASSVAGGPGETQYF. CDR3 DNA: TGTGCCAGCAGCGTAGCGGGGGGGCCGGGGGAGACCCAGTACTTC.

The chain has TRBV5-1 and TRBJ2-5; TRBD1 matches 9 bases. CDR1 and CDR2 from the germline V gene are SGHRS and YFSETQ. J was trimmed by 3 bases and V by 5 bases; bases with no gene match: 5. The CDR3 extends over 14 amino acids. Written as DNA, the CDR3 is TGCGCCAGCAGTAGGCGACAGGGGGAAGAGACCCAGTACTTC. This gives the protein CASSRRQGEETQYF.

This rearrangement joins TRBV9 to TRBJ2-2; D unresolved. This CDR3 is built from 13 residues. Germline loops: CDR1 SGDLS, CDR2 YYNGEE. V lost 4 bases, J lost 4 bases, and 8 bases lay in between. CDR3 DNA: TGTGCCAGCAGCCCCCATGTCACCGGGGAGCTGTTTTTT. This gives the protein CASSPHVTGELFF. Together with reference TRBV9 and TRBJ2-2, the CDR3 gives the full variable domain: DSGVTQTPKHLITATGQRVTLRCSPRSGDLSVYWYQQSLDQGLQFLIQYYNGEERAKGNILERFSAQQFPDLHSELNLSSLELGDSALYFCASSPHVTGELFFGEGSRLTVL.

This clone occurred a few times. The same CDR3 arises from other DNA sequences in this sample as well. V and J are TRBV6-5 and TRBJ1-6; D ambiguous. This CDR3 comprises 14 residues. In germline, CDR1 is MNHEY, CDR2 SVGAGI. Trimming cost V 3 bases and J 7 bases, with 10 bases left between them. Here the CDR3 reads CASSYEGGNSPLHF. CDR3 DNA: TGTGCCAGCAGTTATGAGGGCGGGAATTCACCCCTCCACTTT.

This chain connects TRBV19 to TRBJ1-4; tentatively, D is TRBD1 (6 bases). CDR1 is LNHDA, CDR2 SQIVND, per germline (reference sequence). V lost 6 bases and J 5 bases, leaving 16 bases between the germline ends. The CDR3 has 15 residues. The CDR3 region is CASRATGKRNEKLFF. The DNA for the CDR3 is TGTGCCAGTAGAGCTACAGGGAAAAGGAATGAAAAACTGTTTTTT. Full variable domain (remainder filled in from reference TRBV19 and TRBJ1-4): DGGITQSPKYLFRKEGQNVTLSCEQNLNHDAMYWYRQDPGQGLRLIYYSQIVNDFQKGDIAEGYSVSREKKESFPLTVTSAQKNPTAFYLCASRATGKRNEKLFFGSGTQLSVL.

The chain recombines TRBV7-9 with TRBJ2-1; a weak D match, TRBD2 (8 bases). Germline lookup yields CDR1 SEHNR and CDR2 FQNEAQ (reference sequence). The CDR3 extends over 17 amino acids. With 5 bases removed from V and 7 bases from J, the gap between germline ends came to 24 bases. CDR3 DNA: TGTGCCAGCAGCCAGGGGGGATTTGGGACTAGTATAAATGAGCAGTTCTTC. Its protein product is CASSQGGFGTSINEQFF.

This chain uses TRBV15 with TRBJ2-3, with 10 bases aligning to TRBD2. The CDR3 consists of 15 residues. Germline V gives CDR1 LNHNV, CDR2 YYDKDF (reference sequence). Trimming cost V 3 bases and J 4 bases; bases outside gene matches: 4. The CDR3 nucleotides read TGTGCCACCAGCAGCAGCGGGGGGGCATCAGATACGCAGTATTTT. Its translation: CATSSSGGASDTQYF.

This clone was seen many times. The J gene is TRBJ2-7, the V gene TRBV10-3; 9 positions match TRBD1. Germline trimming cut 11 bases from V and 4 bases from J; bases unmatched to any gene: 6. Germline V gene lookup returns CDR1 ENHRY and CDR2 SYGVKD. This CDR3 region has 12 residues. The CDR3 is CAAGQGPYEQYF. The CDR3 nucleotides read TGTGCCGCCGGACAGGGGCCTTACGAGCAGTACTTC.

The chain employs TRBV11-2 and TRBJ2-7; 9 bases fit TRBD1. The trim removed 6 bases at V and 5 bases at J, leaving 14 bases unmatched. This CDR3 has 16 residues. From germline, CDR1 is SGHAT and CDR2 FQNNGV. CDR3 region: CASSTGQGRSIDEQYF. The CDR3 bases are TGTGCCAGCAGTACCGGACAGGGGCGCTCAATTGACGAGCAGTACTTC.

The genes are TRBV5-1 and TRBJ1-6; 8 bases are shared with TRBD1. J was trimmed by 10 bases and V by 0 bases; bases with no gene match: 6. The germline CDR1 and CDR2 sequences are SGHRS and YFSETQ. The CDR3 runs to 15 residues. This chain's CDR3 is CASSLGSQGESPLHF. CDR3 DNA: TGCGCCAGCAGCTTGGGTTCACAGGGGGAGTCACCCCTCCACTTT. The full variable domain, its missing parts supplied by reference TRBV5-1 and TRBJ1-6, is KAGVTQTPRYLIKTRGQQVTLSCSPISGHRSVSWYQQTPGQGLQFLFEYFSETQRNKGNFPGRFSGRQFSNSRSEMNVSTLELGDSALYLCASSLGSQGESPLHFGNGTRLTVT.

This chain uses TRBV5-6 with TRBJ2-7; D possibly corresponds to TRBD1 (7 bases). Trimming stripped 1 base from V and 3 bases from J, with 11 bases between. This CDR3 contains 14 residues. The germline V gene encodes CDR1 SGHDT and CDR2 YYEEEE. This CDR3 is CASSLYRGGYEQYF. The CDR3 DNA reads TGTGCCAGCAGCTTGTACAGGGGAGGCTACGAGCAGTACTTC.

This rearrangement joins TRBV4-1 to TRBJ2-7, with D possibly being TRBD2 (6 bases). The CDR3 spans 13 residues. V lost 0 bases, J lost 6 bases, and 9 bases lay in between. Germline V gene sequence: CDR1 MGHRA, CDR2 YSYEKL. The CDR3 nucleotides are TGCGCCAGCAGCCAAGATAGGGGACTCGAGCAGTACTTC. The encoded protein is CASSQDRGLEQYF.

The V and J genes are TRBV9 and TRBJ1-1, with D perhaps TRBD1 (6 bases). CDR1 SGDLS and CDR2 YYNGEE come from the germline V gene. The CDR3 is 14 amino acids. V lost 3 bases to trimming and J lost 5 bases, with 14 bases between them. The chain's CDR3 is CASSARQGSTEAFF. CDR3 DNA sequence: TGTGCCAGCAGCGCTCGGCAGGGGAGTACTGAAGCTTTCTTT.

The chain couples TRBV20-1 to TRBJ2-3; D not resolved. With 6 bases removed from V and 5 bases from J, the gap between germline ends came to 9 bases. The CDR3 consists of 11 residues. The germline gives CDR1 DFQATT, CDR2 SNEGSKA (reference sequence). This CDR3 reads CSAERLDTQYF. CDR3 coding DNA: TGCAGTGCCGAGAGGTTAGATACGCAGTATTTT.

This clone was recorded a few times. J is TRBJ1-4 and V is TRBV7-9, with 9 bases identical to TRBD1. CDR1 and CDR2 from the germline V gene are SEHNR and FQNEAQ (reference sequence). There are 15 residues in the CDR3. Losses at the gene ends were 5 bases for V and 11 bases for J; bases not matched to a gene: 12. This CDR3 is CASSATGTGSEKLFF. CDR3 sequence (DNA): TGTGCCAGCAGCGCCACTGGGACAGGGAGCGAGAAACTGTTTTTT.

For the CDR3, the DNA is TGTGCCAGCCGTGAGGGCGCCCCCTACAATGAGCAGTTCTTC. It codes for CASREGAPYNEQFF. V usage is TRBV28 and J usage is TRBJ2-1; a weak D match, TRBD2 (5 bases). V was trimmed by 8 bases and J by 2 bases, leaving 13 bases between them. The germline CDR1 and CDR2 sequences are MDHEN and SYDVKM. This CDR3 has 14 amino acids.

This clone was seen only a few times. The genes are TRBV19 and TRBJ1-1, with unresolved D. Between the trimmed V and J ends, which lost 6 bases and 6 bases, there was a span of 14 bases. The germline V gene encodes CDR1 LNHDA and CDR2 SQIVND (reference sequence). This CDR3 contains 13 residues. Written as DNA, the CDR3 is TGTGCCAGTAGCTGGACGGCTAGCCCTGAAGCTTTCTTT. Protein: CASSWTASPEAFF.

J is TRBJ1-5 and V is TRBV10-3; D not certain. The germline CDR1 and CDR2 sequences are ENHRY and SYGVKD. V was pared by 0 bases and J by 6 bases, with 9 bases between. CDR3 length equals 14 residues. CDR3 sequence reads: CAISESLTGQPQHF. The CDR3 DNA sequence: TGTGCCATCAGTGAGTCCCTGACGGGTCAGCCCCAGCATTTT.

The CDR3 sequence is CASSQDGPGGRRNTEAFF. The CDR3 DNA reads TGTGCCAGCAGCCAAGATGGACCAGGGGGACGGAGGAACACTGAAGCTTTCTTT. This chain links TRBV14 with TRBJ1-1, with 7 bases identical to TRBD1. The trim removed 0 bases at V and 1 base at J, leaving 11 bases unmatched. Germline values: CDR1 SGHDN, CDR2 FVKESK. This CDR3 is built from 18 residues.

The rearrangement uses TRBV7-9 and TRBJ2-2; no reliable D call. The CDR3 is 14 amino acids. Trimming shortened V by 3 bases and J by 2 bases, and 7 bases separated the two germline ends. Germline assignment: CDR1 SEHNR and CDR2 FQNEAQ (reference sequence). The CDR3 DNA sequence: TGTGCCAGCAGCTTTTCCGTTAACACCGGGGAGCTGTTTTTT. Protein product: CASSFSVNTGELFF.